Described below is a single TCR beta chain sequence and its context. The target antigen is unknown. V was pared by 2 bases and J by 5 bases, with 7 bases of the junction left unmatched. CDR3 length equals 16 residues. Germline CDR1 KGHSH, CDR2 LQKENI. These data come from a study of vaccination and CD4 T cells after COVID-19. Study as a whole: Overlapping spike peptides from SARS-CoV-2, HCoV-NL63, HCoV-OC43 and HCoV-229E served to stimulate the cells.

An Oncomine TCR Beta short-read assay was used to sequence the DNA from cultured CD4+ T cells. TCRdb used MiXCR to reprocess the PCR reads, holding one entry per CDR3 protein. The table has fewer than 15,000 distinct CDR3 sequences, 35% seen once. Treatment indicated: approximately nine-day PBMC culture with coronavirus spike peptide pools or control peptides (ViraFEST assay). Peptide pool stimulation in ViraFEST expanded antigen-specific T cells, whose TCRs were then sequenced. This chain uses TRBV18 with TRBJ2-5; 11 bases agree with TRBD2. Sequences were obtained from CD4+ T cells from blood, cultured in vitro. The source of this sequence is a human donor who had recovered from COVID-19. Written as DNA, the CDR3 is TGTGCCAGCTCACCAAGGGTAACTAGCGGGAGTGAGACCCAGTACTTC. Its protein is CASSPRVTSGSETQYF.